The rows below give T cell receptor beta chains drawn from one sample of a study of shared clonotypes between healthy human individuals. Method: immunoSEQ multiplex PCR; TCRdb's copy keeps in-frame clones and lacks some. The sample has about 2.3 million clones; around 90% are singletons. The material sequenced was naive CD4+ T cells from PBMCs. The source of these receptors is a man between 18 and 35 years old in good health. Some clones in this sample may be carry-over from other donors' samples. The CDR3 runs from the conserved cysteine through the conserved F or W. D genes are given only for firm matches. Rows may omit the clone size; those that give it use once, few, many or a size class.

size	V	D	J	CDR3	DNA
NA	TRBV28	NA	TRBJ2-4	CASREETLAKNIQYF	TGTGCCAGCAGGGAAGAGACATTGGCCAAAAACATTCAGTACTTC
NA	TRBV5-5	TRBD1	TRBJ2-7	CATGTGPSSYEQYF	TGTGCCACCGGGACAGGACCGAGCTCCTACGAGCAGTACTTC
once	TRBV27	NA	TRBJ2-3	CASSLPGKIGALNSSTDTQYF	TGTGCCAGCAGTTTGCCCGGAAAAATAGGGGCGCTAAACTCTAGCACAGATACGCAGTATTTT
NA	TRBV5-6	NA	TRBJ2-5	CASSLSHLQETQYF	TGTGCCAGCAGCTTGTCACACCTCCAAGAGACCCAGTACTTC
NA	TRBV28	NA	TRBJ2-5	CASSLRRETQYF	TGTGCCAGCAGTCTCAGGCGGGAGACCCAGTACTTC
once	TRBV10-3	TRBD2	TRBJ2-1	CAIKGGTSGRGYEQFF	TGTGCCATCAAGGGAGGGACTAGCGGGAGGGGGTATGAGCAGTTCTTC
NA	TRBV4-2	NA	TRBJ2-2	CASSQDSDYTGELFF	TGTGCCAGCAGCCAAGATTCCGATTACACCGGGGAGCTGTTTTTT
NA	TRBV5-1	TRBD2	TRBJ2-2	CASSPDGLADTGELFF	TGCGCCAGCAGCCCGGATGGACTAGCGGACACCGGGGAGCTGTTTTTT
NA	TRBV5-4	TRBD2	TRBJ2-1	CASSGLAGGRGEQFF	TGTGCCAGCAGCGGACTAGCGGGAGGTCGAGGTGAGCAGTTCTTC
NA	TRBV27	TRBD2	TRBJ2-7	CASSLTSGRILIYEQYF	TGTGCCAGCAGTTTGACTAGCGGGAGGATACTAATCTACGAGCAGTACTTC
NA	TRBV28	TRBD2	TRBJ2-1	CASSQTSGGIGEQFF	TGTGCCAGCAGTCAGACTAGCGGAGGCATAGGTGAGCAGTTCTTC
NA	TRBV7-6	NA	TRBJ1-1	CASSAQGGTEAFF	TGTGCCAGCAGCGCGCAGGGCGGCACTGAAGCTTTCTTT
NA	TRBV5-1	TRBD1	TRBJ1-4	CASSLGQGATNEKLFF	TGCGCCAGCAGCTTGGGACAGGGTGCAACTAATGAAAAACTGTTTTTT
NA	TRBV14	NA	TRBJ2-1	CASSLHRVQFF	TGTGCCAGCAGCCTACACAGAGTGCAGTTCTTC
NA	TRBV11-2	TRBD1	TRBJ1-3	CASSFQGARSGNTIYF	TGTGCCAGCAGCTTCCAGGGGGCGCGCTCTGGAAACACCATATATTTT
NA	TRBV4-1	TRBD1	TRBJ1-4	CASSGRGGQSATNEKLFF	TGCGCCAGCAGTGGGCGAGGGGGACAGTCTGCAACTAATGAAAAACTGTTTTTT
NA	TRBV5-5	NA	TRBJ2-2	CASSLPGRNPGELFF	TGTGCCAGCAGCCTGCCTGGGCGAAACCCCGGGGAGCTGTTTTTT
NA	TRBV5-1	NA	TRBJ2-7	CASSLATGEAYEQYF	TGCGCCAGCAGCCTCGCCACAGGGGAGGCGTACGAGCAGTACTTC
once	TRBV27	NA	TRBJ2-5	CASSSRSRPWGYQETQYF	TGTGCCAGCAGTTCTCGGTCCCGGCCATGGGGGTACCAAGAGACCCAGTACTTC
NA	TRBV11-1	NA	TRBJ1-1	CASSLFVLGGEAFF	TGTGCCAGCAGCTTATTCGTCTTGGGTGGGGAAGCTTTCTTT
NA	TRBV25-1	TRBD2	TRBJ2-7	CASSMREREEQYF	TGTGCCAGCAGTATGCGGGAGCGGGAGGAGCAGTACTTC
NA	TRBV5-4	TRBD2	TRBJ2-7	CASSASGTSGSYEQYF	TGTGCCAGCAGCGCTTCCGGGACTAGCGGATCCTACGAGCAGTACTTC
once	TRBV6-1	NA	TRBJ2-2	CASRPGAGGELFF	TGTGCCAGCAGGCCGGGGGCGGGCGGGGAGCTGTTTTTT
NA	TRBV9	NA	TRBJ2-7	CASSVGATEAYEQYF	TGTGCCAGCAGCGTAGGCGCCACGGAGGCCTACGAGCAGTACTTC
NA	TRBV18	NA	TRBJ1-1	CASSPGIYGTEAFF	TGTGCCAGCTCACCAGGGATCTATGGCACTGAAGCTTTCTTT